What follows describes a single T cell receptor (beta chain). Its target antigen remains unknown. Per-nucleotide qualities are absent, and no much larger clonotype sits a single base away. The library was prepared using RT-PCR. For sequencing, an Illumina HiSeq 2500 was employed. In TCRdb, the public reads were trimmed at Q25 with fastp and aligned with MiXCR, with productive beta chains retained. Every CDR3 protein is listed once, alongside the most common genes and DNA of its rows. The sample yields 500,000 to 600,000 distinct CDR3 sequences; 6.5% to 8% were counted once. The ten largest clones capture 10% to 15% of the sample. Reading the germline V gene gives CDR1 MGHDK and CDR2 SYGVNS. V is pared back by 1 base and J by 2 bases, with 8 bases lying between the germline termini. The CDR3 sequence holds 14 residues, the cysteine and phenylalanine included. The only DNA kept is the CDR3, 42 bases in frame from the first base.

The entry originates in a study of response to subunit inactivated influenza vaccine (dated by TCRdb to the late 2010s). Describing the broader study: To follow how T cells responded to a trivalent subunit inactivated influenza vaccine, the researchers relied on deep quantitative profiling of the T cell receptor repertoire.

Results and caveats for the whole study, not just this receptor: It was suggested by the authors that each seasonal influenza vaccination may recruit only a limited number of new T cells.

The sequence came from a man aged 50-75 years who received an inactivated influenza vaccine. Donor details come from another sample of the same person, matched by shared clones. The chain is encoded by TRBV25-1 joined to TRBJ2-5; the D gene cannot be resolved reliably. The sample here was PBMCs from blood, taken about 23 months after vaccination. The DNA is as follows: TGTGCCAGCAGTGAATGGGCAAGTCAAGAGACCCAGTACTTC. Translated, it gives CASSEWASQETQYF.